This T cell receptor beta chain originates from a study of T cells in narcolepsy. Study information: Healthy controls were enrolled alongside patients with narcolepsy type 1 or type 2. Findings and caveats of the study: In some patient and control memory CD4+ samples, autoreactive clones were absent. HCRT-specific and TRIB2-specific autoreactive clonotypes appeared among same-patient CSF and blood CD4+ clonotypes.

The assay was immunoSEQ multiplex PCR, and TCRdb's table has in-frame clones only and misses some. The repertoire has tens of thousands of clones, 70% to 80% of them found once; the top ten carry approximately 1.1%. Comment on this clone: Its cognate antigen is unknown.

Germline V gene sequence: CDR1 SGDLS, CDR2 YYNGEE. The CDR3 length is 15 residues. V lost 0 bases and J 5 bases, leaving 12 bases between the germline ends. Sequences were obtained from CD45RA- memory CD4+ T cells from PBMCs. The origin of this receptor is a human donor with narcolepsy. The rearrangement uses TRBV9 and TRBJ2-1, with D possibly matching TRBD2 (5 bases). The CDR3 loop reads CASSVGGAYNNEQFF. The CDR3 nucleotides are TGTGCCAGCAGCGTAGGGGGAGCGTATAACAATGAGCAGTTCTTC.